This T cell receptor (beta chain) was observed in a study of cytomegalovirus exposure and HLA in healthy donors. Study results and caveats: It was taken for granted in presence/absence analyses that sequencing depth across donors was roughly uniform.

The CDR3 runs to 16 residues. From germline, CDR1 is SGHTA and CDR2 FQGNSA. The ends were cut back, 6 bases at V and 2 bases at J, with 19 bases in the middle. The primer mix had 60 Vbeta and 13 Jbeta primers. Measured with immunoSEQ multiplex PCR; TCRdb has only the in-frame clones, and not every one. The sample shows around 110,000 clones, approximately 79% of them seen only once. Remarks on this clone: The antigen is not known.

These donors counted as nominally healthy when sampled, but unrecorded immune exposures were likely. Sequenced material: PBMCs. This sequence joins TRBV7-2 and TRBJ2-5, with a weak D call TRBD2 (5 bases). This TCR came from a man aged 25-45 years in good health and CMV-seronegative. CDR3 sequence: CASSNLRGRAQETQYF. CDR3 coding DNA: TGTGCCAGCAGTAACCTTCGTGGGCGGGCTCAAGAGACCCAGTACTTC.